The rows below give T cell receptor beta chains drawn from one sample of a study of blood T cell repertoires in COVID-19. Sequencing used immunoSEQ multiplex PCR; TCRdb keeps in-frame clones, though not all of them. The profile shows about 300,000 clones, approximately 90% of them singletons. Sequencing was done on a sample of peripheral blood. Source of these receptors: a woman in her 30s who had recovered from COVID-19. The CDR3 runs from the conserved cysteine through the conserved F or W. D genes are given only for firm matches. Some rows mark clone size as missing; the rest say once, few, many or name a class of expanded clone.

cdr3_nt cdr3_aa j_call clone_size d_call v_call
TGTGCCAGTAGCTTAGACAGGGCCCAAGAGACCCAGTACTTC CASSLDRAQETQYF TRBJ2-5 many TRBD1 TRBV19
TGTGCCAGCAGCTTTACTACGACGGAGCAGTTCTTC CASSFTTTEQFF TRBJ2-1 - - TRBV12-3/TRBV12-4
TGTGCCAGTCGGCAGGGGTCAAACACCGGGGAGCTGTTTTTT CASRQGSNTGELFF TRBJ2-2 - - TRBV9
TGCGCCAGCAGCCCGGGACAGTTTAACTATGGCTACACCTTC CASSPGQFNYGYTF TRBJ1-2 - TRBD1 TRBV5-1
TGTGCCAGCAGCCGTACCGGGACTAGCGGGGGGGAGCAGTTCTTC CASSRTGTSGGEQFF TRBJ2-1 - TRBD2 TRBV3-1/TRBV3-2
TGTGCCACCAGTGATTCAACAGGGGCAAGTGGCTACACCTTC CATSDSTGASGYTF TRBJ1-2 - TRBD1 TRBV24-1
TGTGCCAGCAGTTTTTACTACGAGCAGTACTTC CASSFYYEQYF TRBJ2-7 - - TRBV25-1
TGTGCCAGCAGCCTAGCCGGGGGGGGCTATGGCTACACCTTC CASSLAGGGYGYTF TRBJ1-2 - - TRBV3-1/TRBV3-2
TGTGCCAGCTCACTCCGGGGGGCAGCTAACTATGGCTACACCTTC CASSLRGAANYGYTF TRBJ1-2 - - TRBV18
TGTGCCAGCAGCTTAGATCTATACGGGGGGGGTAATGAGCAGTTCTTC CASSLDLYGGGNEQFF TRBJ2-1 - TRBD2 TRBV11-2
TGCGCCAGCAGCTTGATTCCGGGGACCTACAATGAGCAGTTCTTC CASSLIPGTYNEQFF TRBJ2-1 - - TRBV5-1